The text below deals with one T cell receptor (beta chain). Antigen: not known. These data are taken from a study of T cell responses to AZD1222 COVID-19 vaccine. Study findings and constraints: At baseline, just a handful of AZD1222 recipients tested seropositive.

V lost 4 bases and J lost 1, with 14 bases in between. Germline CDR1 and CDR2: SQVTM and ANQGSEA. The CDR3 is 15 residues long. Libraries were prepared by immunoSEQ multiplex PCR; TCRdb keeps only in-frame clonotypes and omits some of them. Of 99,000 or so clones in the sample, approximately 88% are singletons; the top ten hold 8% to 9%. This chain links TRBV29-1 with TRBJ1-5; the D gene is possibly TRBD1 (5 bases). Here the sequenced sample was peripheral blood, taken on day 0 of AZD1222 vaccination. This sequence was found in an adult in good health. CDR3 sequence reads: CSVGSQGGSNQPQHF. DNA for the CDR3: TGCAGCGTTGGAAGTCAGGGAGGAAGCAATCAGCCCCAGCATTTT.